This entry is about one TCR beta chain. What it binds is not known. The authors split each subset's genomic DNA evenly across several immunoSEQ plates. The protocol was immunoSEQ multiplex PCR, while the TCRdb copy is restricted to in-frame clones and leaves out a portion. The sample records about 2,200,000 clones, under 95% being singletons. This sample is part of a study of shared clonotypes between healthy human individuals. For the study at large: Each donor contributed plates that comprised three CD4 naive, three CD4 memory, two CD8 naive and one CD8 memory.

CD45RO-negative CD8 cells positively selected for CCR7 made up the naive population, which excluded terminally differentiated effector memory CD45RA+ cells. Study-wide results and limits: The study found roughly 5% of naive CD4 clonotypes shared across a few donors.

The CDR3 extends over 13 amino acids. Looked up from germline, CDR1 is KGHSH and CDR2 is LQKENI. V was clipped by 5 bases and J by 3 bases, with 11 bases between them. V usage is TRBV18 and J usage is TRBJ2-7; D possibly corresponds to TRBD1 (6 bases). The sequencing sample was made of naive CD8+ T cells from PBMCs. The clonotype originates from a man between 18 and 29 years old in good health. Some clones in this sample may be carry-over from other donors' samples. The CDR3 loop reads CASSFRDNYEQYF. CDR3 sequence (DNA): TGTGCCAGCTCATTCCGGGACAACTACGAGCAGTACTTC. Variable domain in full (rest from reference TRBV18 and TRBJ2-7): NAGVMQNPRHLVRRRGQEARLRCSPMKGHSHVYWYRQLPEEGLKFMVYLQKENIIDESGMPKERFSAEFPKEGPSILRIQQVVRGDSAAYFCASSFRDNYEQYFGPGTRLTVT.